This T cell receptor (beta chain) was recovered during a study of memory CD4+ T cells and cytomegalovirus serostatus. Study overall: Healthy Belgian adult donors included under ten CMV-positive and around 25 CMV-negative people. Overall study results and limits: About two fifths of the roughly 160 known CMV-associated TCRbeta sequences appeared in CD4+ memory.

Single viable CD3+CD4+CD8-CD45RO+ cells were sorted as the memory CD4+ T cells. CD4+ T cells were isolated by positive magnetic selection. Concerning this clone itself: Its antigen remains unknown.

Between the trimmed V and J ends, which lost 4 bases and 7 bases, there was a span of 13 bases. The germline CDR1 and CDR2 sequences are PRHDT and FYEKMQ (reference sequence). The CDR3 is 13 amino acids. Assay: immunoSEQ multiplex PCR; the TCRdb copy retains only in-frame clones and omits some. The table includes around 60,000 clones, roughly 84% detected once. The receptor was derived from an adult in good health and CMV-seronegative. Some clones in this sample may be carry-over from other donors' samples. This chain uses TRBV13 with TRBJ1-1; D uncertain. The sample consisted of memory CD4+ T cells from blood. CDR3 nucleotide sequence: TGTGCCAGCAGCTCCAGATTACTGCGTGAAGCTTTCTTT. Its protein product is CASSSRLLREAFF.